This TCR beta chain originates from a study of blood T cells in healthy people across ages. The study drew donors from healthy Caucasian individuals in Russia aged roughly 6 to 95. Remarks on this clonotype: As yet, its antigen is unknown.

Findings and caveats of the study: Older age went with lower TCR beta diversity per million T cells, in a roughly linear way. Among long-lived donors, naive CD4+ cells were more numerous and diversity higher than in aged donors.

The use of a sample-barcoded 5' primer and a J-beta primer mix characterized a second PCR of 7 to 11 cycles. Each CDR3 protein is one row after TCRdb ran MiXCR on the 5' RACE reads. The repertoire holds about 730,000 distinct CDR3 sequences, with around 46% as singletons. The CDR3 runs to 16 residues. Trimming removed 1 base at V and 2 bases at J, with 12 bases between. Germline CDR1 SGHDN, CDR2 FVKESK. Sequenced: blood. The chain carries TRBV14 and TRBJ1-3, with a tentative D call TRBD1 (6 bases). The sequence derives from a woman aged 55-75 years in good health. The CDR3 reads CASSQAPGTPGNTIYF. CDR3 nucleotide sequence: TGTGCCAGCAGCCAAGCACCCGGGACACCTGGAAACACCATATATTTT.